This is a list of T cell receptor beta chains from one sample in a study of T cells after yellow fever vaccination. TCRdb recomputed calls from the 5' RACE reads with MiXCR, one row per CDR3 protein. The table shows about 320,000 distinct CDR3 sequences, with around 7% occurring only once. The starting material was PBMCs, obtained more than 35 days after the first yellow fever vaccination. The receptors come from a man aged 18-30 years who received the YFV17D yellow fever vaccine. Each CDR3 is given without its conserved first and last residue. Each record gives: V gene, clone size, CDR3 protein. Expanded clones get a size class; other rows say once, few or many, or leave the size out.

v_gene: TRBV12-3/TRBV12-4; abundance: few; CDR3aa: ASSFSRSTDTQY
v_gene: TRBV7-2; abundance: many; CDR3aa: ASSLDDIQPQH
v_gene: TRBV2; abundance: few; CDR3aa: ASTRNPGQGRTEAF
v_gene: TRBV6-1; abundance: NA; CDR3aa: ASRPTPGQNSGNTIY
v_gene: TRBV19; abundance: few; CDR3aa: ASSMRTLGTEAF
v_gene: TRBV20-1; abundance: few; CDR3aa: SASHAGVIFHEQY
v_gene: TRBV14; abundance: few; CDR3aa: ASSQSGGNYNEQF
v_gene: TRBV7-9; abundance: NA; CDR3aa: ASSLVRGGANTQY
v_gene: TRBV25-1; abundance: NA; CDR3aa: ATSFGTGSYEQY
v_gene: TRBV5-1; abundance: many; CDR3aa: ASSLEGTGANVLT
v_gene: TRBV6-4; abundance: NA; CDR3aa: ASSHLGGNGEQF
v_gene: TRBV4-2; abundance: few; CDR3aa: ASSQLGDGGFYGYT
v_gene: TRBV23-1; abundance: NA; CDR3aa: ASSQRQEDVATNEKLF
v_gene: TRBV12-3/TRBV12-4; abundance: few; CDR3aa: ASSSSAGPWNEQF
v_gene: TRBV9; abundance: many; CDR3aa: ASNGGQDSSPLH
v_gene: TRBV7-9; abundance: NA; CDR3aa: ASSTGTSGGHGDEQF
v_gene: TRBV6-2/TRBV6-3; abundance: few; CDR3aa: ASSPTPQGSNSPLH
v_gene: TRBV5-1; abundance: NA; CDR3aa: ASSPSQRYSNQPQH
v_gene: TRBV23-1; abundance: NA; CDR3aa: ASSQQQRQAETQY
v_gene: TRBV12-3/TRBV12-4; abundance: many; CDR3aa: ASSLLVKNIQY
v_gene: TRBV7-6; abundance: NA; CDR3aa: ASSFNGELF
v_gene: TRBV11-2; abundance: many; CDR3aa: ASSSGPGLGSYNEQF
v_gene: TRBV7-7; abundance: few; CDR3aa: ASSSGQELEQY
v_gene: TRBV7-2; abundance: NA; CDR3aa: ASSSRSGQGGY
v_gene: TRBV7-6; abundance: NA; CDR3aa: ASSLVNNIQY
v_gene: TRBV24-1; abundance: few; CDR3aa: ATSEFHESEQF
v_gene: TRBV7-2; abundance: many; CDR3aa: ASSLGLGGF
v_gene: TRBV6-2/TRBV6-3; abundance: NA; CDR3aa: ASSYVLSGANVLT
v_gene: TRBV9; abundance: few; CDR3aa: ASSVEMRGIQNTEAF
v_gene: TRBV28; abundance: many; CDR3aa: ASSTTGVGAF